This TCR beta chain comes out of a study of T cell clonotyping in hematopoietic cell transplantation. Assay used: immunoSEQ multiplex PCR; TCRdb lists only in-frame clones, some missing. The sample lists about 10,000 clones, approximately 55% occurring once. The V end was cut by 4 bases, the J end by 1 base, with 13 bases between. CDR3 length: 15 amino acids. Germline CDR1 is WSHSY and CDR2 is SAAADI. The sequence was collected from a female patient between 50 and 59 years old who had an allogeneic stem cell transplant from an unrelated donor, so the T cells may come from the graft donor. Some clones in this sample may be carry-over from other donors' samples. V is TRBV10-2 and J is TRBJ1-1; the D gene is possibly TRBD1 (5 bases). The material sequenced was peripheral blood mononuclear cells, taken 100 days after allogeneic stem cell transplant. The CDR3 region has the DNA TGCGCCAGCAGTGGTAGTAGGGGTACGAACACTGAAGCTTTCTTT. Amino acid sequence: CASSGSRGTNTEAFF.